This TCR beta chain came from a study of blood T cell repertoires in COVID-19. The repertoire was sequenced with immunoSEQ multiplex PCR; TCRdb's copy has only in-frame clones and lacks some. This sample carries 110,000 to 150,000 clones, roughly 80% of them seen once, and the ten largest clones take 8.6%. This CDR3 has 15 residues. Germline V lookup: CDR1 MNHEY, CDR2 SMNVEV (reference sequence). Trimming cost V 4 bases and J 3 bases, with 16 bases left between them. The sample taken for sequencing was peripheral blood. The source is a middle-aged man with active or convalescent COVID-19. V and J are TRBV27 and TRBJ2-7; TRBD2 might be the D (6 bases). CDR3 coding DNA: TGTGCCAGCAGTTCTCCGGGAGCCTTCTACTACGAGCAGTACTTC. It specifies CASSSPGAFYYEQYF.